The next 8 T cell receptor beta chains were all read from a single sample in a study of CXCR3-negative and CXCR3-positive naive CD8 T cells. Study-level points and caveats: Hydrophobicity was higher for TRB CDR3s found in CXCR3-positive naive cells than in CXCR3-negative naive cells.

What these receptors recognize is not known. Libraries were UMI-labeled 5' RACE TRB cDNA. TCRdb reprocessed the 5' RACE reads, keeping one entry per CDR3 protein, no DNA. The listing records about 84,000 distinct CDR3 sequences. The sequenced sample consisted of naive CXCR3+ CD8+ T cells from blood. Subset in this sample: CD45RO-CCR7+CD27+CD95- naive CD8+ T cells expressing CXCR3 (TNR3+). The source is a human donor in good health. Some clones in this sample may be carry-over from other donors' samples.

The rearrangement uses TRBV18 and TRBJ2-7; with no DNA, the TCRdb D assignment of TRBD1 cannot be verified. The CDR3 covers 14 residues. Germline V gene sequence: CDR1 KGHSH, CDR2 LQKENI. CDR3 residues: CASSPRAGEYEQYF.

This CDR3 reads CASKGPGDEQFF. This chain uses TRBV7-8 with TRBJ2-1; TCRdb designates TRBD1, a call that cannot be tested without DNA. CDR1 and CDR2 (germline): SGHVS, FQNEAQ. The CDR3 contains 12 residues.

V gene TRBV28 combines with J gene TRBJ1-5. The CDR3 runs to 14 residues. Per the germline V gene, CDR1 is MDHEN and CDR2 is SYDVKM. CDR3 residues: CASSLRTEWEPQHF.

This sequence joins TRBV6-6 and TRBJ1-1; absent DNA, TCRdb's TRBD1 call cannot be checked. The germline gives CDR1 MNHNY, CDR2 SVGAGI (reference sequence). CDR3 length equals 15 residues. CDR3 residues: CASSSTGTGGTEAFF.

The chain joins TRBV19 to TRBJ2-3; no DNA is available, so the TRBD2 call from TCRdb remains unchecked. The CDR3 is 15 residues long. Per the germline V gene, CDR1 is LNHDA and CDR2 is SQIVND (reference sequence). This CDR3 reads CASSASGSGPDTQYF.

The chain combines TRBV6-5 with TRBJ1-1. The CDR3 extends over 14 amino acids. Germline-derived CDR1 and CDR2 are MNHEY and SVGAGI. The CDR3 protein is CASSYYLENTEAFF.

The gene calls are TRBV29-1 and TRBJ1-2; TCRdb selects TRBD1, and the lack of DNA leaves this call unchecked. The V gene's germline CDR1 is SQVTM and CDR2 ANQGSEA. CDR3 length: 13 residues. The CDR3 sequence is CSAGTGANYGYTF. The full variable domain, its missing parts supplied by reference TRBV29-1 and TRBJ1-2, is SAVISQKPSRDICQRGTSLTIQCQVDSQVTMMFWYRQQPGQSLTLIATANQGSEATYESGFVIDKFPISRPNLTFSTLTVSNMSPEDSSIYLCSAGTGANYGYTFGSGTRLTVV.

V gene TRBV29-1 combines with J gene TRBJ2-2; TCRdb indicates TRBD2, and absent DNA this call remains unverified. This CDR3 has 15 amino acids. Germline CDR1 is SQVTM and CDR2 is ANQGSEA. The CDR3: CSALPDSLSTGELFF.